This T cell receptor beta chain derives from a study of pediatric ulcerative colitis. This clone was counted a single time. The rectum was sampled with one to two pinch biopsies at colonoscopy. Clones were sequenced by immunoSEQ multiplex PCR, and TCRdb holds only the in-frame ones, with some missing. The repertoire consists of roughly 49,000 clones, with 60% to 85% occurring once and the leading ten covering under 4%. CDR1 SGHDT and CDR2 YYEEEE come from the germline V gene. This CDR3 spans 15 amino acids. V lost 0 bases to trimming and J lost 3 bases, with 13 bases between them. What was sequenced was gut tissue. The receptor's source is a girl aged 5-17 years with moderate ulcerative colitis. The chain combines TRBV5-6 with TRBJ2-7, with a tentative D call TRBD1 (5 bases). CDR3 coding DNA: TGTGCCAGCAGCTTGGGAACAGGAACTCTCTACGAGCAGTACTTC. Protein sequence: CASSLGTGTLYEQYF.